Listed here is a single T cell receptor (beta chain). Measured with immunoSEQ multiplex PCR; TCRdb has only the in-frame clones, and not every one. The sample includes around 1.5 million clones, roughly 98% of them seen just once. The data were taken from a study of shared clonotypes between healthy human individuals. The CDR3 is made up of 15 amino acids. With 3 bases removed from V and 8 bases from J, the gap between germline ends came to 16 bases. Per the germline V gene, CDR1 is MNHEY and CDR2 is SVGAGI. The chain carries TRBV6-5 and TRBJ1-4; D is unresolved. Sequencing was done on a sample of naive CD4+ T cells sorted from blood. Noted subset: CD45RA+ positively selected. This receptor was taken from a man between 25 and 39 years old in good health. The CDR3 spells CASSYTKGWGEKLFF. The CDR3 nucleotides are TGTGCCAGCAGTTATACTAAGGGTTGGGGAGAAAAACTGTTTTTT.